This T cell receptor beta chain comes out of a study of T cells in localized non-small cell lung cancer. TCRdb's table, derived via immunoSEQ multiplex PCR, lists solely in-frame clones and lacks some. The data hold roughly 2,000 clones, with 20% to 25% observed a single time. As to this clone: Its target is unknown.

Study-level results: A denser population of T cells in blood accompanied longer overall survival. There were a median roughly 59 of the top 100 tumor clones appearing in adjacent lung.

The junction had 7 bases not matched to a gene; V was cut back by 7 bases and J by 0 bases. The CDR3 totals 15 residues. Germline V gene lookup returns CDR1 MNHGY and CDR2 SAAAGT. The input for sequencing was normal lung tissue next to the tumor, taken before any cancer treatment. This sequence was found in a female donor older than 55 with stage III squamous cell lung carcinoma. This chain uses TRBV6-8 with TRBJ1-1; 8 bases map to TRBD1. CDR3 sequence: CASTDRGRVNTEAFF. The CDR3 coding sequence is TGTGCCAGCACCGACAGGGGAAGGGTGAACACTGAAGCTTTCTTT.